The present T cell receptor (beta chain) was sequenced within a study of tumor-infiltrating lymphocytes in primary liver carcinoma. In its sample, this clonotype was seen a few times. A much larger clone lies one base from this, so it may be a read error. It was unsorted whole blood that yielded blood RNA, and germline DNA was also extracted. Making TCR beta cDNA involved roughly 500 ng total RNA and a constant-region primer. Investigators got TCR beta libraries out of three nested multiplex PCR rounds, done with slightly modified ARM-PCR. TCRdb reanalysed the multiplex PCR reads using MiXCR and keeps one entry per CDR3 protein. The data contain about 210,000 distinct CDR3 sequences, almost 65% of them singletons. This sequence originates from an older woman with primary liver carcinoma and hepatitis B virus infection. Sequencing was carried out using peripheral blood.

The CDR3 here is CSVFPGGETQYF. The CDR3 bases are TGCAGCGTTTTCCCGGGGGGAGAGACCCAGTACTTC. This chain connects TRBV29-1 to TRBJ2-5; the match to TRBD2 covers 7 bases. Germline-derived CDR1 and CDR2 are SQVTM and ANQGSEA. V lost 5 bases to trimming and J lost 4 bases; unmatched junction nucleotides: 4. This CDR3 is built from 12 residues. The variable domain in full, completed from reference TRBV29-1 and TRBJ2-5, reads SAVISQKPSRDICQRGTSLTIQCQVDSQVTMMFWYRQQPGQSLTLIATANQGSEATYESGFVIDKFPISRPNLTFSTLTVSNMSPEDSSIYLCSVFPGGETQYFGPGTRLLVL.